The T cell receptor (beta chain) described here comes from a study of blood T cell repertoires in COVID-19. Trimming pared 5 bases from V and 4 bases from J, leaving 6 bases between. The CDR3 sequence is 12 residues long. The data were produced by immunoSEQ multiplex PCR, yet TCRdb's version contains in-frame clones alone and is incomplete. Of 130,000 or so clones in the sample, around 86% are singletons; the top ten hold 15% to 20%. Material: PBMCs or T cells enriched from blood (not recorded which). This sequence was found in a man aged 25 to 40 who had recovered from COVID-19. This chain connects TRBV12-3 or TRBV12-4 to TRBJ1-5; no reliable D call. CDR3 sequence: CASSPDNQPQHF. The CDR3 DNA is TGTGCCAGCAGTCCAGATAATCAGCCCCAGCATTTT.